The present T cell receptor (beta chain) was sequenced within a study of T cell responses to AZD1222 COVID-19 vaccine. About the research overall: Analysis merged second doses at about 4 or about 12 weeks.

Of note for this clone: Its antigen is not identified.

General observations from the study: Increases in Spike-specific TCR breadth and depth were seen after two AZD1222 doses. Clonal diversity was possibly underestimated; the donors were predominantly white British and more often female. Mapped onto spike, vaccine-associated CD4 TCRs spanned it and were dominant at 160-218 and 743-854.

This table comes from immunoSEQ multiplex PCR, and its TCRdb copy is limited to in-frame clones, with some not included. The data hold about 110,000 clones, with roughly 90% observed a single time. This CDR3 region has 15 residues. The V end lost 6 bases, the J end lost 1 base, and 14 bases lay between the germline ends. Germline V CDR1 and CDR2: MNHEY, SVGEGT. This chain connects TRBV6-2 or TRBV6-3 to TRBJ2-3; D not certain. Sequencing used peripheral blood, obtained on day 0 of AZD1222 vaccination. This TCR came from an adult in good health. As DNA, the CDR3 is TGTGCCAGCAGCTCACAACTTAGACGCACAGATACGCAGTATTTT. This encodes CASSSQLRRTDTQYF.